Presented here are 20 T cell receptor beta chains from one specimen sequenced in a study of shared clonotypes between healthy human individuals (dated by TCRdb to 2018 to 2020). Library prep was done by the immunoSEQ multiplex PCR assay. TCRdb took this table from immuneACCESS and kept in-frame rearrangements with V and J called. Such tables lack part of the clones; where checked against another copy, unresolved V genes explain under half of the gap, and the rest is unexplained. A total of around 1.1 million clones appear in this sample, 75% to 85% of them only once. Together, the top ten hold 0.5% to 0.65% of the sample. Sequencing input: memory CD4+ T cells from PBMCs. The cell subset or site label corresponds to: CD45RA-negative fraction. All receptors come from a man aged 18 to 29 in good health. Some clones in this sample may be carry-over from other donors' samples.

This chain links TRBV9 with TRBJ2-1; 14 bases agree with TRBD2. The length of the CDR3 is 20 residues. The germline CDR1 and CDR2 sequences are SGDLS and YYNGEE. V gave up 4 bases and J gave up 0 bases; unmatched junction bases: 12. The CDR3 DNA reads as TGTGCCAGCAGCCCAAGATCAGGACTAGCGGGAGGAAGCTCCTACAATGAGCAGTTCTTC. This sequence encodes CASSPRSGLAGGSSYNEQFF.

The chain couples TRBV4-1 to TRBJ2-6; D could derive from TRBD1 or TRBD2 (5 bases each). The CDR3 consists of 15 residues. Germline CDR1 reads MGHRA; CDR2 reads YSYEKL. Trimming took 4 bases from V and 12 from J, leaving 19 bases between them. CDR3 sequence (DNA): TGCGCCAGCAGCCGGGGACGAGGGGAGCAGGGCGTCCTGACTTTC. This sequence encodes CASSRGRGEQGVLTF.

The genes are TRBV7-9 and TRBJ1-5; TRBD1 matches 7 bases. The CDR3 sequence is 15 residues long. Trimming cost V 1 base and J 6 bases; bases outside gene matches: 6. From germline, CDR1 is SEHNR and CDR2 FQNEAQ (reference sequence). The CDR3 region has the DNA TGTGCCAGCAGCTTAGAGGGGGCGGTGGTTCAGCCCCAGCATTTT. Translating it yields CASSLEGAVVQPQHF. The variable domain in full, completed from reference TRBV7-9 and TRBJ1-5, reads DTGVSQNPRHKITKRGQNVTFRCDPISEHNRLYWYRQTLGQGPEFLTYFQNEAQLEKSRLLSDRFSAERPKGSFSTLEIQRTEQGDSAMYLCASSLEGAVVQPQHFGDGTRLSIL.

J is TRBJ1-2 and V is TRBV7-9; no clear D gene. Trimming pared 3 bases from V and 7 bases from J, leaving 9 bases between. The CDR3 consists of 12 residues. Germline V gives CDR1 SEHNR, CDR2 FQNEAQ (reference sequence). Here the CDR3 DNA reads TGTGCCAGCAGCTTTACTGGTAGTGGCTACACCTTC. Residues: CASSFTGSGYTF.

The V call is TRBV9, the J call TRBJ2-7, with D uncertain. CDR1 SGDLS and CDR2 YYNGEE come from the germline V gene. V was trimmed by 3 bases and J by 1 base, leaving 11 bases between them. The CDR3 runs to 14 residues. CDR3 residues: CASSERINSYEQYF. In DNA form, the CDR3 reads TGTGCCAGCAGCGAGAGGATAAATTCCTACGAGCAGTACTTC.

This clone was recorded a few times. DNA of the CDR3: TGTGCCACCAAGACTCCATTAAAGGGCAAGAACACTGAAGCTTTCTTT. Protein sequence: CATKTPLKGKNTEAFF. The rearrangement joins TRBV2 to TRBJ1-1, with no clear D. The germline gives CDR1 SNHLY, CDR2 FYNNEI. Deletions cut 10 bases from V and 1 base from J, with 22 bases between. The CDR3 is 16 amino acids.

In nucleotides, the CDR3 is TGTGCCAGCTCACACAGACAGGGGAGAGTGGACACTGAAGCTTTCTTT. This sequence encodes CASSHRQGRVDTEAFF. The gene calls are TRBV18 and TRBJ1-1; 8 bases are shared with TRBD1. Germline V CDR1 and CDR2: KGHSH, LQKENI. The CDR3 length is 16 residues. Trimming at V came to 4 bases and at J to 3 bases, leaving 10 bases not matched to a gene.

CDR3 nucleotide sequence: TGTGCCAGCAGCCCCCAGGGGCAGGGTGAGCAGTTCTTC. Protein product: CASSPQGQGEQFF. This chain joins TRBV7-3 and TRBJ2-1, with D perhaps TRBD1 (6 bases). The CDR3 runs 13 residues. Germline values: CDR1 SGHTA, CDR2 FQGTGA. Trimming stripped 5 bases from V and 9 bases from J, with 14 bases between.

Remarks on this clone: In the same sample, other DNA sequences code for this CDR3. The chain employs TRBV5-1 and TRBJ2-5; D perhaps matches TRBD2 (5 bases). The CDR3 spans 13 residues. Germline loops: CDR1 SGHRS, CDR2 YFSETQ. V was clipped by 2 bases and J by 5 bases, with 10 bases between them. The CDR3 sequence: CASSFGVGETQYF. The CDR3 DNA reads TGCGCCAGCAGCTTCGGGGTCGGGGAGACCCAGTACTTC.

This clone was observed many times. This chain connects TRBV6-1 to TRBJ1-5; D is unresolved. The CDR3 covers 10 residues. The V end lost 5 bases, the J end lost 5 bases, and 1 base lay between the germline ends. The germline V gene has CDR1 MNHNS and CDR2 SASEGT. The CDR3 nucleotides read TGTGCCAGCAGTCATCAGCCCCAGCATTTT. Residues: CASSHQPQHF.

The V and J genes are TRBV2 and TRBJ1-2; a possible D gene is TRBD1 (6 bases). CDR3 length: 13 amino acids. Germline V gene lookup returns CDR1 SNHLY and CDR2 FYNNEI. V gave up 7 bases and J gave up 8 bases, with 17 bases separating them. This CDR3 reads CASISDAGEGYTF. CDR3 in DNA: TGTGCCAGCATATCAGATGCAGGGGAAGGCTACACCTTC.

In the case of this clone: It may be a read error: a sequence one base away is much more abundant. The sample carries other DNA sequences with the same CDR3. The J gene is TRBJ1-4, the V gene TRBV25-1, with 11 bases aligning to TRBD1. The CDR3 sequence is 15 residues long. Per the germline V gene, CDR1 is MGHDK and CDR2 is SYGVNS. The CDR3 spells CASSEPGQGDEKLFF. Written as DNA, the CDR3 is TGTGCCAGCAGTGAACCGGGACAGGGGGATGAAAAACTGTTTTTC.

The table lists this clone with a count of one. The chain uses TRBV28 and TRBJ1-3; TRBD1 agrees at 9 bases. V lost 1 base and J lost 9; bases outside the gene matches: 4. Germline V gene data show CDR1 as MDHEN and CDR2 as SYDVKM. This CDR3 region has 14 residues. CDR3 DNA sequence: TGTGCCAGCAGTTTATTACAGGGGGCAGTCACCATATATTTT. Translation gives CASSLLQGAVTIYF.

The J gene is TRBJ1-1, the V gene TRBV28, with D possibly matching TRBD1 (6 bases). The V gene lost 7 bases and the J gene lost 3 bases, with 18 bases spanning the gap. Germline CDR1 MDHEN, CDR2 SYDVKM. There are 15 residues in the CDR3. Written as DNA, the CDR3 is TGTGCCAGCACCACACCCCAACAGGGCGACACTGAAGCTTTCTTT. Protein product: CASTTPQQGDTEAFF.

For this clone: Possible read error: a much larger clone is one base away. The chain couples TRBV5-4 to TRBJ2-5; D gene uncertain. This CDR3 is built from 14 residues. From germline, CDR1 is SGHNT and CDR2 YYREEE (reference sequence). DNA of the CDR3: TGTGCCAGCAGCTTCCGAACAGAACAAGGGACCCAGTACTTC. Protein: CASSFRTEQGTQYF.

This chain connects TRBV11-3 to TRBJ2-7; the D gene is possibly TRBD1 (5 bases). CDR1 is SGHNT, CDR2 YENEEA, per germline. With 2 bases removed from V and 2 bases from J, the gap between germline ends came to 13 bases. This CDR3 is 15 amino acids long. CDR3 in DNA: TGTGCCAGCAGCTTACGTACAGGTCACGCCTACGAGCAGTACTTC. Translation gives CASSLRTGHAYEQYF.

The chain has TRBV29-1 and TRBJ2-3; D possibly uses TRBD1 or TRBD2 (5 bases each). The CDR3 contains 14 residues. V shed 7 bases and J shed 0 bases, with 14 bases lying between them. Germline assignment: CDR1 SQVTM and CDR2 ANQGSEA. The CDR3 coding sequence is TGCAGCGCAGAGCCGGGACGGAGCACAGATACGCAGTATTTT. Translated, it gives CSAEPGRSTDTQYF.

Comment on this clone: A far larger clone is just one base off, so this is likely a read error. The chain links TRBV6-5 to TRBJ2-7; D gene unclear. V lost 2 bases, J lost 3 bases, and 17 bases lay in between. The length of the CDR3 is 16 residues. Germline V gene data show CDR1 as MNHEY and CDR2 as SVGAGI. For the CDR3, the DNA is TGTGCCAGCAGTTACCCTGGCGGAGAAGTCGGCTACGAGCAGTACTTC. Translation: CASSYPGGEVGYEQYF.

The chain recombines TRBV27 with TRBJ1-3, with D possibly matching TRBD1 (5 bases). The CDR3 has 15 residues. Trimming stripped 7 bases from V and 0 bases from J, with 13 bases between. Germline lookup yields CDR1 MNHEY and CDR2 SMNVEV (reference sequence). For the CDR3, the DNA is TGTGCCAGCAAAGCAGACGGGGGCTCTGGAAACACCATATATTTT. The encoded protein is CASKADGGSGNTIYF.

The V and J genes are TRBV7-3 and TRBJ2-6; the D is unclear. CDR3 size: 19 residues. Germline V lookup: CDR1 SGHTA, CDR2 FQGTGA. Trimming took 1 base from V and 1 from J, leaving 17 bases between them. In nucleotides, the CDR3 is TGTGCCAGCAGCTTAAACAGCCGATTAGTGGGGTCTGGGGCCAACGTCCTGACTTTC. This encodes CASSLNSRLVGSGANVLTF. The whole variable domain, filled in from reference TRBV7-3 and TRBJ2-6, reads GAGVSQTPSNKVTEKGKYVELRCDPISGHTALYWYRQSLGQGPEFLIYFQGTGAADDSGLPNDRFFAVRPEGSVSTLKIQRTERGDSAVYLCASSLNSRLVGSGANVLTFGAGSRLTVL.